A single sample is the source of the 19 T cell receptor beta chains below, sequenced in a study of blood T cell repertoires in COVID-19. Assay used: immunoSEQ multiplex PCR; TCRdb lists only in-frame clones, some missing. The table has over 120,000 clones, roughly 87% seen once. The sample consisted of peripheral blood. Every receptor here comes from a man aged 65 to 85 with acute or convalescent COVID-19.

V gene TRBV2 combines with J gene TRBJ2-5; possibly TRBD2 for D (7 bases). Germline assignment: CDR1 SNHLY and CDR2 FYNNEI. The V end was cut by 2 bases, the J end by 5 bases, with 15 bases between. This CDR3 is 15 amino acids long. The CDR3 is CASSEFWGGGETQYF. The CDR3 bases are TGTGCCAGCAGTGAATTTTGGGGAGGGGGGGAGACCCAGTACTTC.

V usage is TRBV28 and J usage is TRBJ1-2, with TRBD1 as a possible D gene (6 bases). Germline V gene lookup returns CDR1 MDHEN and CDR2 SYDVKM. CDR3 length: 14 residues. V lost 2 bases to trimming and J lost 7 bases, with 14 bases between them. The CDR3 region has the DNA TGTGCCAGCAGTTTAGACCAGGGGCAGCGTGGCTACACCTTC. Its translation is CASSLDQGQRGYTF.

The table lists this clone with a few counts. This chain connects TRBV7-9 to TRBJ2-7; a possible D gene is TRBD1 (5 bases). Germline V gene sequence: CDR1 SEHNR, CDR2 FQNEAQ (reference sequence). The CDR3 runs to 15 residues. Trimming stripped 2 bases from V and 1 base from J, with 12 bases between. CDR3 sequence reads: CASSLKGQGSYEQYF. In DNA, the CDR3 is TGTGCCAGCAGCTTAAAGGGGCAAGGGTCCTACGAGCAGTACTTC.

CDR3 protein: CASSHGGGNEQYF. The DNA for the CDR3 is TGTGCCAGCAGTCACGGGGGGGGGAACGAGCAGTACTTC. V is TRBV6-5 and J is TRBJ2-7; 8 bases fit TRBD2. The CDR3 has 13 amino acids. Germline V CDR1 and CDR2: MNHEY, SVGAGI. With V trimmed by 5 bases and J by 5 bases, 5 bases remained unmatched.

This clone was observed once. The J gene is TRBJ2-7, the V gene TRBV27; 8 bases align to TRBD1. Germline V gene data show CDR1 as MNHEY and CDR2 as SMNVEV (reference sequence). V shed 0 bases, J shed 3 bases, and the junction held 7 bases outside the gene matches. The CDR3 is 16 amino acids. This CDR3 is CASSLSTPGGNYEQYF. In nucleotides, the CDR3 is TGTGCCAGCAGTTTATCCACACCAGGGGGCAACTACGAGCAGTACTTC.

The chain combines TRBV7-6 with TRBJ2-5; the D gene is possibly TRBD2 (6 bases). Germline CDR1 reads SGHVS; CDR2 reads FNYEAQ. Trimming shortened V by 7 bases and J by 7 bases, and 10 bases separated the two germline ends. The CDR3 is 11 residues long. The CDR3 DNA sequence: TGTGCCAGCAACACCGGGGGGACCCAGTACTTC. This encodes CASNTGGTQYF.

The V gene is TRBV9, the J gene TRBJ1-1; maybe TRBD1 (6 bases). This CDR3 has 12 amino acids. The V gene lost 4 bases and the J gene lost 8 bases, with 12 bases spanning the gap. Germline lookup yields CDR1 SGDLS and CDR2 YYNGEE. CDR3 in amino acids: CASSPRTEEAFF. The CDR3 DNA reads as TGTGCCAGCAGCCCCCGGACAGAAGAAGCTTTCTTT.

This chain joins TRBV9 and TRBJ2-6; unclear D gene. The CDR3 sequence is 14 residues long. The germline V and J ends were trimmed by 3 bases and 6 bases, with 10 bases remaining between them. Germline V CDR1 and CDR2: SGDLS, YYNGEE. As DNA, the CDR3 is TGTGCCAGCAGCGCCACTTCCCCGGCCAACGTCCTGACTTTC. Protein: CASSATSPANVLTF.

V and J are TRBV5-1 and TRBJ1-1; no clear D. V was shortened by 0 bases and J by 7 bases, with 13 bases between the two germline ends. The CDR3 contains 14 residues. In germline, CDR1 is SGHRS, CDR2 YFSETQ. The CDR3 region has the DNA TGCGCCAGCAGCTTGGCACAGCAAACAAGTGAAGCTTTCTTT. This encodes CASSLAQQTSEAFF.

CDR3 in DNA: TGTGCCAGCAACCGACAGGGAGGTCAGCCCCAGCATTTT. This encodes CASNRQGGQPQHF. The chain is built from TRBV6-5 and TRBJ1-5; 7 nucleotides align to TRBD1. Germline V gene data show CDR1 as MNHEY and CDR2 as SVGAGI. V lost 7 bases and J lost 6; bases outside the gene matches: 6. This CDR3 is 13 amino acids long.

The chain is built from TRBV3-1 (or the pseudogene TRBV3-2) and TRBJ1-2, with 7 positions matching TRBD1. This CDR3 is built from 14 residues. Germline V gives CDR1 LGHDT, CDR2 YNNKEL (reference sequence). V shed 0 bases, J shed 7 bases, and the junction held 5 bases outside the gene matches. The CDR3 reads CASSQDLGGRGYTF. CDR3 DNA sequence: TGTGCCAGCAGCCAAGATCTAGGGGGCCGTGGCTACACCTTC.

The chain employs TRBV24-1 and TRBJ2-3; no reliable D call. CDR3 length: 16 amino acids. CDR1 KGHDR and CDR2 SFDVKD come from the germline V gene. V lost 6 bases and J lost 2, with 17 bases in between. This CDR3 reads CATSKTSDISTDTQYF. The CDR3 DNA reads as TGTGCCACCAGTAAGACATCAGATATCTCCACAGATACGCAGTATTTT.

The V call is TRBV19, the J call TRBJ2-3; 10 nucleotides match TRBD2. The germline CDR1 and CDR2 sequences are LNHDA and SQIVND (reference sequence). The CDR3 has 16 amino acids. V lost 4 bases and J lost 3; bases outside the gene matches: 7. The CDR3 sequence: CASSRSGGAGTDTQYF. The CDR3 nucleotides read TGTGCCAGTAGTAGGAGCGGGGGGGCCGGGACAGATACGCAGTATTTT.

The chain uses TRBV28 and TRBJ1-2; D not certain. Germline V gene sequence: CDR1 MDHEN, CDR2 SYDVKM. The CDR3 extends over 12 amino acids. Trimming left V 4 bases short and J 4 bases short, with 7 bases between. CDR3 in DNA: TGTGCCAGCAGTTCCGGGGTCTATGGCTACACCTTC. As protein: CASSSGVYGYTF.

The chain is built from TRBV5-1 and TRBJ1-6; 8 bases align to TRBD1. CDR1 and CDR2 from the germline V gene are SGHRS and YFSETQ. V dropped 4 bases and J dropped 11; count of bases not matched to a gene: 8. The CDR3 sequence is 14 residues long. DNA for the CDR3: TGCGCCAGCAGCGCCGGACAGGGTGAAACACCCCTCCACTTT. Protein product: CASSAGQGETPLHF. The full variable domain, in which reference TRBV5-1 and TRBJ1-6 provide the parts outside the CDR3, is KAGVTQTPRYLIKTRGQQVTLSCSPISGHRSVSWYQQTPGQGLQFLFEYFSETQRNKGNFPGRFSGRQFSNSRSEMNVSTLELGDSALYLCASSAGQGETPLHFGNGTRLTVT.

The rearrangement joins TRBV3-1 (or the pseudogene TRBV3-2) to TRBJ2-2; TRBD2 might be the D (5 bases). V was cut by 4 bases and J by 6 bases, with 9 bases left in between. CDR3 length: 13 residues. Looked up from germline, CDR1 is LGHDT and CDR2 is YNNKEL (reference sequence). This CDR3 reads CASSLRGAGELFF. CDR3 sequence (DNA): TGTGCCAGCAGCCTACGGGGTGCCGGGGAGCTGTTTTTT.

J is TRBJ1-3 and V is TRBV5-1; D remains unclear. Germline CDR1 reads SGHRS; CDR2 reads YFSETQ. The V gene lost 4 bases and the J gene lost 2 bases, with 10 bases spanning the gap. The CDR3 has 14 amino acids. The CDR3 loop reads CASSPEGTGNTIYF. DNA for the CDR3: TGCGCCAGCAGCCCTGAGGGTACTGGAAACACCATATATTTT.

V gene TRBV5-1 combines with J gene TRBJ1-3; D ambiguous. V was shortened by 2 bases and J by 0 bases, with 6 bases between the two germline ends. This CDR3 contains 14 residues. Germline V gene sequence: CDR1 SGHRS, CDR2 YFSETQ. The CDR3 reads CASSFGDSGNTIYF. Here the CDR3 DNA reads TGCGCCAGCAGCTTCGGAGACTCTGGAAACACCATATATTTT.

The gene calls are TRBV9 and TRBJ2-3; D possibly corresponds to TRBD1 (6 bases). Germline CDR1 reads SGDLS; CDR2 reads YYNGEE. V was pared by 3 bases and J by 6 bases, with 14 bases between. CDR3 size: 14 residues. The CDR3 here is CASSEPNRVDTQYF. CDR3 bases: TGTGCCAGCAGCGAACCTAACAGGGTTGATACGCAGTATTTT.